Detailed here is one T cell receptor beta chain. This clone showed up just once. Its specific antigen is unknown. The input lacks base qualities; no much larger clone sits a single base away. The cohort comprised more than 550 healthy bone marrow donors. Cohort members were all nominally healthy when sampled, although unrecorded immune exposures were likely present. The donor tested CMV seropositive, placing the donor among the 289 seropositive members of the cohort. A peripheral blood sample was provided by each donor, and peripheral blood mononuclear cells were used for TCR beta sequencing. The Qiagen DNeasy Blood Extraction Kit was used to extract genomic DNA from the blood cell samples. This sample is drawn from a study of cytomegalovirus exposure and HLA in healthy donors (TCRdb year 2017). Regarding the research as a whole: In an earlier analysis of several hundred of the donors, approximately 260 Gb of sequence data and 90 million to 120 million unique TCR beta sequences from about 190 million T cells were reported. Roughly 300 gigabases of sequencing data and around 80 million unique TCR sequences made up an early release that covered 500 to 700 HLA-typed donors. Among the roughly 400 genotyped donors, approximately 77% belonged to the genetic ancestry cluster associated with self-reported Caucasian donors. The study aimed to test whether cataloging public T cell receptors could reveal signatures of past pathogen exposure. Using immunosequencing, the study profiled T cell repertoires from fewer than 850 subjects and related those repertoires to cytomegalovirus serostatus. In addition to the first cohort of around 670 subjects, a separate validation cohort of under 150 different subjects was used. The study combined high-throughput TCR immunosequencing, statistical association of individual TCRs with disease status, and machine learning to predict cytomegalovirus infection status. A later analysis re-analyzed previously published TCR beta repertoires from hundreds of donors and added high-resolution HLA genotyping to study TCR occurrence patterns. The later analysis used no new phenotypic data to find candidate immune exposures, relying instead on TCR beta sequences and their occurrence across donors. In an earlier analysis of roughly 600 of the donors, high-throughput TCR beta sequencing was used to judge whether each TCR beta V gene segment behaved as functional or pseudogenic. Donor age, sex, ethnicity and CMV serostatus were compiled alongside the repertoire data. In a later genetic analysis, genome-wide SNP genotypes for about three fifths of the roughly 670 donors were used, and that subset was treated as a discovery cohort. All discovery cohort repertoires had been generated using a single sequencing platform. HLA typing covered class I and class II loci at four-digit resolution. Typing coverage varied by locus: roughly 629-640 donors for A, B, C, DRB1 and DQB1; around 560 for DQA1; around 610 for DPA1; 400 to 480 for DPB1. Roughly 5 DR-DQ haplotypes were handled as single units for association and clustering because linkage in the cohort was strong. Among 398 genotyped donors of the cohort, an average of about 240,000 unique TCR beta nucleotide sequences were sequenced per donor, around 20% of them non-productive. Results and caveats for the whole study, not just this receptor: Strong co-occurrence of HLA alleles, especially DR and DQ, made assigning TCR associations to individual alleles difficult. In a later genetic analysis, a missense DCLRE1C variant was associated with V-gene and J-gene trimming of TCR beta chains, and the association was replicated in an independent cohort. The study gave a list of around 170 TCR beta chains associated with cytomegalovirus. The classifier was reported to diagnose cytomegalovirus status with high specificity and sensitivity in both the original cohort and the validation cohort. In vitro tests confirmed that a few of the cytomegalovirus-associated TCR beta chains recognize cytomegalovirus antigens. In an earlier analysis of around 600 of the donors, most TCR beta V segments were observed in productive rearrangements about 90% or about 30% of the time, broadly matching IMGT annotations. Because the 87-base-pair reads could not distinguish some IMGT-functional V segments, including TRBV6-2 and TRBV6-3, those segments were excluded. The sequencing pipeline was judged likely to have produced a cluster of highly shared sequence variants as a technical artifact. In a later analysis, several top co-occurrence clusters were reported to appear linked to parvovirus B19, influenza, CMV and Epstein-Barr virus. Presence/absence analyses assumed roughly uniform sequencing depth across donors, an assumption that may not hold. Compared with equally common non-associated chains, HLA-associated TCR beta chains in a later analysis were more clonally expanded and had lower generation probabilities. Linkage disequilibrium might explain the correlated functional status among segregating V segments, but an unknown experimental factor could not be excluded. Immune exposure information for the cohort was limited to CMV serostatus. Specific HLA alleles were associated with roughly 16,000 TCR beta sequences at a false discovery rate of 0.05 in a later analysis. Because HLA typing was missing for some donors at each locus, association tests included only the typed subset. The earlier analysis of about 600 of the donors excluded about 16 rarely observed V segments, including chromosome 9 orphons, because counts were too low. In a later analysis, most CMV-associated TCR beta chains were found to appear HLA-restricted, with HLA associations seemingly driven largely by CMV exposure. A later genetic analysis reported fewer N-insertions in productive TCRs among donors in an Asian-associated ancestry cluster than the 666-donor mean. A further reported finding was that TCR beta sequences accurately predicted the HLA-A and HLA-B alleles for most subjects in the first cohort. The authors suggested that the approach could potentially be extended to other disease states and immunological phenotypes. A later analysis found that TCR association rates varied across HLA loci, with DRB1 alleles showing the most associated TCRs and HLA-C alleles the fewest. In this cohort, only TCR beta chains were sequenced, and detectable features were limited by the absence of alpha or paired-chain data. Most TCR sequences were observed very rarely across donors, whereas some public TCRs were present in many individuals.

Libraries were prepared through the immunoSEQ multiplex PCR assay. For the multiplex PCR, a mixture combining 60 forward primers for TCR Vbeta segments and 13 reverse primers for TCR Jbeta segments was used. A multiplex PCR assay on genomic DNA amplified the CDR3 region of rearranged TCR beta genes. The Illumina HiSeq System was used to sequence the amplified TCR beta libraries as 87-base-pair reads. The authors' pipeline ran thus. In a later analysis, tens of millions of unique TCR beta chains were counted across the 500 to 700 repertoires, and approximately 11 million of these chains were shared by at least two donors. Raw reads were error-corrected and collapsed into unique sequences by a nearest-neighbor algorithm in which closely related sequences were merged to remove PCR and sequencing errors. To assign V, D and J gene segments, CDR3 sequences were aligned to IMGT reference sequences. For a sequence to be retained, a match of at least six nucleotides to both a V gene segment and a J gene segment was required. A rearrangement counted as productive if the CDR3 had no stop codons and remained in frame with V and J, and every other rearrangement counted as non-productive. Following IMGT convention, CDR3 was defined as the stretch from the second conserved V-encoded cysteine up to the conserved J-encoded phenylalanine. In an earlier analysis of roughly 610 of the donors, sequences lacking an unambiguous match to a single V gene segment were excluded. In an earlier analysis of 587 of the donors, a V segment was called functional when productive rearrangements were above 56.7%, and segregating when the standard deviation between donors exceeded 5%. To diagnose cytomegalovirus status from the catalog of TCR beta chain sequences, a statistical classification framework was built. In a later analysis, TCR nucleotide sequences were compared against IMGT/GENE-DB human TR gene sequences so that V and J genes could be assigned. The TCRdist pipeline was used in a later analysis to assign CDR3 sequences and most-parsimonious VDJ recombination scenarios. In a later analysis, each TCR beta chain was defined by its CDR3 amino acid sequence together with its V-gene family, and reads lacking a unique V-gene family were excluded. In a later analysis, around 650 highly shared, low-generation-probability nucleotide sequences were removed to address suspected cross-contamination and a sequencing artifact. In a later analysis, a clonal expansion index for each public chain was calculated from normalized within-repertoire ranks of inferred template counts. Generation probabilities in a later analysis came from a VDJ recombination model fitted to out-of-frame rearrangements, and those results were checked against IGoR. In a later analysis, TCR-TCR, TCR-HLA and TCR-CMV co-occurrence was scored with hypergeometric tests, and a repertoire-size bias correction was applied to TCR pairs. A later analysis estimated false discovery rates by permuting HLA or CMV assignments 20 times. In a later analysis, co-occurring TCRs were grouped with DBSCAN, and TCRdist sequence similarity was added when clustering was performed within HLA-allele-positive subsets. Co-occurrence clustering excluded repertoires with fewer than 30,000 or more than 120,000 public chains, plus five with anomalous nucleotide sharing. As stored in TCRdb, this immuneACCESS dataset retains in-frame rearrangements with V and J assigned. A fraction of the clones does not appear; measured against another copy, unresolved V genes explain less than half of the discrepancy, and the remainder lacks a known reason. V, J and clone size reflect that table, while D and trimming were determined from the DNA. The sample includes approximately 67,000 clones, with around 87% observed a single time. 9.5% to 13% of the sample lies in the top ten.

After removal of 5 bases from V and 5 bases from J, the junction retains 15 bases not matched to a gene. The germline V gene yields SGHVS for CDR1 and FNYEAQ for CDR2. Its CDR3 holds 16 amino acids, cysteine through phenylalanine. The entry retains the CDR3 DNA only, 48 bases that are in frame from base 1. This TCR derives from a woman between 25 and 40 years old in good health and CMV-seropositive. The chain was built from TRBV7-6 and TRBJ2-7; TRBD1 agrees with 7 junctional bases. Sequenced input: PBMCs. The nucleotide sequence is given as TGTGCCAGCAGCCCGGGTAGTAGTAGGGGGCGCCACGAGCAGTACTTC. It encodes CASSPGSSRGRHEQYF. With all but the CDR3 taken from the reference TRBV7-6 and TRBJ2-7 genes, the full variable domain is: GAGVSQSPRYKVTKRGQDVALRCDPISGHVSLYWYRQALGQGPEFLTYFNYEAQQDKSGLPNDRFSAERPEGSISTLTIQRTEQRDSAMYRCASSPGSSRGRHEQYFGPGTRLTVT.